This T cell receptor beta chain was documented in a study of spatial heterogeneity in lung cancer (dated by TCRdb to the late 2010s). Context from the whole study: Beta-chain transcripts were consistently detected in greater numbers than alpha-chain transcripts, which likely reflected higher beta-chain transcript abundance. In the raw uncorrected reads, each unique combination of TCR and UMI appeared on average more than ten times. In non-small cell lung cancer, the study quantitatively compared TCR alpha and beta repertoires across several tumor regions, matched nontumor lung, and blood. Nonsynonymous mutation counts, determined by whole-exome sequencing of tumor tissue, were related to TCR repertoire features. At surgery, 220 tumor regions, approximately 64 matched nontumor lung samples and 56 PBMC samples were TCR-sequenced for both alpha and beta chains. Paper-wide results and their limitations: Ubiquitous expanded tumor TCRs were detected in blood more often at tumor resection than at routine follow-up. Additional single-cell paired TCR alpha and beta sequencing was considered necessary to confirm, at a functional level, the hypothesis that regional TCRs recognize regional mutations.

Via the germline V gene (reference sequence), CDR1 is DFQATT and CDR2 SNEGSKA. The V end loses 5 bases and the J end loses 8 bases, and a stretch of 15 bases separates them. The CDR3 starts with the cysteine, ends with the phenylalanine, and has 12 residues. Just the 36-base CDR3 DNA is kept, in frame starting at base 1. Library preparation employed 5' RACE. TCRdb shows the sequencer as NextSeq 500. In the TCR library protocol, a unique molecular identifier was attached to each TCR cDNA molecule so that PCR and sequencing errors could be corrected. The original methods were these. TCR identification, UMI-based error correction and CDR3 extraction were all carried out with Decombinator tools. Expanded TCRs were defined as those above a frequency of 2 per 1,000, corresponding to the top 1% of the tumor frequency distribution. Each repertoire was subsampled 100 times to 5,000 TCRs, after which Renyi diversity was computed with the R vegan package. CDR3 similarity networks were built from amino acid triplet string-kernel similarity, with CDR3s being connected when pairwise similarity was above 0.82. Using fastp trimming at Q25 and MiXCR clonotype assembly, TCRdb reanalyzed the public sequencing data and kept in-frame beta chains. Here each entry gathers all rows of one CDR3 protein and keeps the most common genes and DNA. For this entry, the V and J calls and clone size follow TCRdb and not the study's own pipeline. The sample profile shows about 85,000 distinct CDR3 sequences; about 20% of them were found once. 5% to 8% of the sample is in the top ten clones.

Reading the label with the study, this specimen's time point is: sample taken at primary tumor resection. TCR sequencing used whole RNA extracted from tumor and nontumor lung tissue, or from cryopreserved PBMC samples, without cell sorting. Donors were some 70 patients with early-stage, untreated non-small cell lung cancer from the lung TRACERx cohort. A patient was chosen for TCR sequencing only when enough RNA was available from at least two tumor regions. Turning to this clonotype: Its target antigen remains unknown. There are no base qualities to consult, and no much larger clone falls within one base.

Specimen: PBMCs, collected at surgery. The receptor comes from a male donor with early-stage non-small cell lung cancer. The chain uses TRBV20-1 and TRBJ1-2, with the D gene too uncertain to name. The DNA is as follows: TGCAGTGCTCCAGGACTTCAGCGAGGCTACACCTTC. This yields the protein CSAPGLQRGYTF.